The rows below give T cell receptor beta chains drawn from one sample of a study of CXCR3-negative and CXCR3-positive naive CD8 T cells. From its re-call of the 5' RACE reads, TCRdb lists each CDR3 protein once, without DNA. This table lists approximately 90,000 distinct CDR3 sequences. The sample comprised naive CXCR3+ CD8+ T cells from blood. The receptors shown here come from a human donor in good health. Some clones in this sample may be carry-over from other donors' samples. CDR3s include the opening cysteine and the closing phenylalanine or tryptophan.

j_gene | v_gene | CDR3aa
TRBJ1-3 | TRBV20-1 | CSVLSSNTVYF
TRBJ2-5 | TRBV25-1 | CASSLFRLGRETQYF
TRBJ2-2 | TRBV7-9 | CASSLEWELFF
TRBJ2-7 | TRBV5-6 | CASSLGQRIYEQYF
TRBJ2-3 | TRBV2 | CASSDYRGADTQYF
TRBJ2-3 | TRBV7-3 | CASSPLAGAEDTQYF
TRBJ2-5 | TRBV19 | CASTSGTRARETQYF
TRBJ2-1 | TRBV4-3 | CASSPRDYNEQFF
TRBJ2-1 | TRBV12-5 | CASGLNAWTSGYNEQFF
TRBJ2-5 | TRBV15 | CATSSPGTNQETQYF
TRBJ1-5 | TRBV12-3/TRBV12-4 | CASSFGGQGFQPQHF
TRBJ2-7 | TRBV5-1 | CASSFGGSGRSLSYEQYF
TRBJ2-1 | TRBV20-1 | CSARVGGLAGARYNEQFF
TRBJ2-1 | TRBV11-2 | CASILGRGALSYNEQFF
TRBJ2-7 | TRBV25-1 | CASSASKGGLNEQYF
TRBJ2-1 | TRBV28 | CASTPDSICNEQFF
TRBJ2-7 | TRBV28 | CARNGLPHYEQYF
TRBJ2-7 | TRBV12-3/TRBV12-4 | CASSLGDAYEQYF
TRBJ2-7 | TRBV29-1 | CSVIAGDGEQYF
TRBJ2-1 | TRBV5-1 | CASSLTRTGPLNEQFF
TRBJ2-7 | TRBV2 | CASSSDGLYEQYF
TRBJ2-1 | TRBV28 | CASSPSSGAYNEQFF
TRBJ2-5 | TRBV15 | CATSRATRDGLQETQYF
TRBJ1-2 | TRBV27 | CASSLGTSSGYTF
TRBJ1-1 | TRBV28 | CASPHPLNTEAFF
TRBJ2-2 | TRBV29-1 | CSVHRGTNTGELFF
TRBJ2-5 | TRBV21-1 | CASSKGGETQYF
TRBJ1-5 | TRBV4-1 | CASSQDLGVYQPQHF
TRBJ2-1 | TRBV27 | CASSKVGWNEQFF
TRBJ2-7 | TRBV29-1 | CSVWGNYEQYF
TRBJ2-1 | TRBV7-6 | CASSLGLGPPYNEQFF
TRBJ2-7 | TRBV28 | CASSLGGRVYEQYF
TRBJ2-7 | TRBV6-6 | CASSYAEARTFYEQYF
TRBJ2-7 | TRBV9 | CASSVVPGPYEQYF
TRBJ2-3 | TRBV28 | CASSPGRGLWDTQYF
TRBJ2-1 | TRBV7-9 | CASSSDRGPEQFF
TRBJ1-5 | TRBV4-2 | CASSPRTGRDQPQHF
TRBJ2-3 | TRBV19 | CASRLIGGLDTDTQYF
TRBJ2-3 | TRBV7-3 | CASSRTGTPDTQYF
TRBJ2-7 | TRBV20-1 | CSATGTGGYYEQYF
TRBJ2-1 | TRBV21-1 | CASSKTSGRPTRENEQFF
TRBJ2-5 | TRBV14 | CASSAGTSGGEETQYF
TRBJ1-1 | TRBV29-1 | CSVVDGDTEAFF
TRBJ2-1 | TRBV28 | CASSSWVAGGGFF
TRBJ2-1 | TRBV12-3/TRBV12-4 | CASRRAQGATNEQFF
TRBJ1-4 | TRBV15 | CATSPDWRNEKLFF
TRBJ2-1 | TRBV6-5 | CASSYSSSNEQFF
TRBJ2-1 | TRBV7-9 | CASSLPGLAATNEQFF
TRBJ2-1 | TRBV27 | CASSLPPRYHSYNEQFF
TRBJ2-7 | TRBV6-1 | CASSETGSVYEQYF
TRBJ1-2 | TRBV29-1 | CSVAGDDGYTF
TRBJ2-7 | TRBV10-2 | CASSESAGPSYEQYF